This is a list of T cell receptor beta chains from one sample in a study of PD-1 blockade in classical Hodgkin lymphoma. The repertoire was sequenced with immunoSEQ multiplex PCR; TCRdb's copy has only in-frame clones and lacks some. The sample shows fewer than 90,000 clones, 89% of them seen only once. The sample here was peripheral blood mononuclear cells (PBMCs), taken at baseline. The receptors here all came from a human donor with classical Hodgkin lymphoma. CDR3s include the opening cysteine and the closing phenylalanine or tryptophan.

v_gene	j_gene	CDR3aa
TRBV2	TRBJ2-7	CASSDVQSYEQYF
TRBV18	TRBJ2-5	CASSSTSQETQYF
TRBV29-1	TRBJ1-5	CSVGDSNQPQHF
TRBV7-2	TRBJ2-7	CASSISGTGAYEQYF
TRBV4-1	TRBJ2-7	CASSQGAQGYQSYEQYF
TRBV5-1	TRBJ1-2	CASSLDGDRAYGYTF
TRBV25-1	TRBJ1-2	CASSEPSGGYTF
TRBV5-6	TRBJ2-7	CASSLQGGGYEQYF
TRBV28	TRBJ1-1	CASGPGWRTEAFF
TRBV7-9	TRBJ1-2	CASSLDLGQGNNGYTF
TRBV7-9	TRBJ2-7	CASSSRLPGGFEQYF
TRBV5-1	TRBJ2-6	CASSLDGFSGANVLTF
TRBV27	TRBJ2-7	CASSRDRAAYEQYF
TRBV10-1	TRBJ2-1	CASSGLAEGLNEQFF
TRBV28	TRBJ2-7	CASSLPGTAYEQYF
TRBV29-1	TRBJ1-1	CSVDSMNTEAFF
TRBV27	TRBJ2-7	CASSLGGLEQYF
TRBV29-1	TRBJ2-4	CSVGTGGVHIQYF
TRBV27	TRBJ2-3	CASSLGLTLVTDTQYF
TRBV12-5	TRBJ2-1	CASGSRESYNEQFF
TRBV9	TRBJ2-7	CASSPSRGASIAYEQYF
TRBV30	TRBJ2-3	CAWSIRPTQYF
TRBV5-1	TRBJ2-3	CASSLTGGSSTDTQYF
TRBV5-1	TRBJ2-3	CASSSGQGTDTQYF
TRBV5-1	TRBJ2-3	CASSFNSEGAQYF
TRBV6-5	TRBJ1-2	CASRSPTGDGYTF
TRBV6-5	TRBJ1-2	CASSRTGTTGYTF
TRBV18	TRBJ2-3	CASSQTGSTDTQYF
TRBV7-2	TRBJ2-7	CASSLPDPIYEQYF
TRBV6-5	TRBJ1-1	CASSYTRQATARAFF
TRBV7-9	TRBJ2-1	CASSLVRTGDNEQFF
TRBV10-3	TRBJ1-2	CAISVTGTDGYTF
TRBV9	TRBJ1-3	CASSVADSTGNTIYF
TRBV6-1	TRBJ2-1	CASSEWWAGVDNEQFF
TRBV30	TRBJ1-2	CAWSVSSLNYGYTF
TRBV27	TRBJ1-5	CASRRGGSSRPQHF
TRBV7-6	TRBJ2-7	CASSLAQLAVDEQYF
TRBV6-4	TRBJ2-4	CASSESSWGAKNIQYF